This TCR beta chain was profiled in a study of shared clonotypes between healthy human individuals. CD45RA+ naive and CD45RA-negative memory subsets were separated from CD4+ cells. Germline lookup yields CDR1 MRHNA and CDR2 SNTAGT. The CDR3 has 16 amino acids. V trimming: 3 bases; J trimming: 2 bases; junction bases outside the gene matches: 3. In the sorted-subset replicate PCRs, roughly 210 ng DNA, 25,000 to 30,000 T cell genomes, was used. Assay used: immunoSEQ multiplex PCR; TCRdb lists only in-frame clones, some missing. The top ten hold around 1.5% of the sample, which has under 1,100,000 clones, about 74% seen once. The sample holds many counts of this clone. Antigen: not known. Whole-study results and caveats: Measured sharing among donors was expected to vary with sequencing depth.

Sequences were obtained from memory CD4+ T cells sorted from blood. Stated subset: CD45RA-negative fraction. This chain links TRBV6-4 with TRBJ2-3; 12 nucleotides align to TRBD2. This TCR was recovered from a man younger than 35 in good health. The CDR3 protein is CASSEASGGATDTQYF. The CDR3 DNA is TGTGCCAGCAGTGAGGCTAGCGGGGGGGCCACAGATACGCAGTATTTT.